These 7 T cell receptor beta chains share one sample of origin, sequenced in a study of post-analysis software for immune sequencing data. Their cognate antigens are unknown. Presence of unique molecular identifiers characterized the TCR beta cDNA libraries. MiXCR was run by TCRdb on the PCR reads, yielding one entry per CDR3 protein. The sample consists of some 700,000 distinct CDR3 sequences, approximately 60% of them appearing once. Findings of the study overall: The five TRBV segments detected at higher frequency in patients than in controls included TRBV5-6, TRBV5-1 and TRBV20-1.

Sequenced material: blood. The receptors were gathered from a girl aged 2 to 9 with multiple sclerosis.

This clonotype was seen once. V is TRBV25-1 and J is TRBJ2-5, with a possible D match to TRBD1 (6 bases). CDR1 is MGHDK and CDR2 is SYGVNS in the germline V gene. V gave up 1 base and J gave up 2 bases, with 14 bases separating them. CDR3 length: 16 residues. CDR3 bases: TGTGCCAGCAGTGAATTGGGGACGACAGGTCAAGAGACCCAGTACTTC. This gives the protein CASSELGTTGQETQYF.

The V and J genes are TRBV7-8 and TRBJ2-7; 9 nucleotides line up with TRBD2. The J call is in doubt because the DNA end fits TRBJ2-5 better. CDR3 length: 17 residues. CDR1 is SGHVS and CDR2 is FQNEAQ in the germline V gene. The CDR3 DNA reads TGTGCCAGCAGCTTATTCGGGCGGGGGGGATCACAAGAGACCCAGTACTTC. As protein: CASSLFGRGGSQETQYF.

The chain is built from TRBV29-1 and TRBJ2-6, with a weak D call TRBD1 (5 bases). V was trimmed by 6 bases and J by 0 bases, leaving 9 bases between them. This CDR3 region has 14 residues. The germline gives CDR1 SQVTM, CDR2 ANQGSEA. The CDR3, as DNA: TGCAGCGTAGGGGCCTCCTCTGGGGCCAACGTCCTGACTTTC. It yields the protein CSVGASSGANVLTF.

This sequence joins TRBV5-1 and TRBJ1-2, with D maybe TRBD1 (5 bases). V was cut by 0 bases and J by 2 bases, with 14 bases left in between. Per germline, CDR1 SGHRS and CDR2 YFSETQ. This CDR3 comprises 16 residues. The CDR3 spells CASSLASGEGNYGYTF. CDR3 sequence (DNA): TGCGCCAGCAGCTTGGCCTCTGGGGAGGGGAACTATGGCTACACCTTC.

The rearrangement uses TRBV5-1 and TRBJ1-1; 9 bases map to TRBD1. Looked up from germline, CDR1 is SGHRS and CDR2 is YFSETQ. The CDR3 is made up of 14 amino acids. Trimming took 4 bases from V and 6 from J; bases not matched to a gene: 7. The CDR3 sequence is CASSPDRGESEAFF. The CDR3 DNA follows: TGCGCCAGCAGCCCCGACAGGGGGGAATCTGAAGCTTTCTTT.

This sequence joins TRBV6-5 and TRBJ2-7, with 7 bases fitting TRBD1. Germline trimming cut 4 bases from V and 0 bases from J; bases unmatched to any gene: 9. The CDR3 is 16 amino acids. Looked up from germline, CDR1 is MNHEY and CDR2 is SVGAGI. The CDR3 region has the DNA TGTGCCAGCAGTTTCACACGGACAGGCAGCTCCTACGAGCAGTACTTC. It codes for CASSFTRTGSSYEQYF.

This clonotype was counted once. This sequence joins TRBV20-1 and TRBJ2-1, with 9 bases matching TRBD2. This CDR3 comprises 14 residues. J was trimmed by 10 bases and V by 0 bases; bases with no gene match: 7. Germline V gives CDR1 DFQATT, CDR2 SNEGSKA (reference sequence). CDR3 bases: TGCAGTGCTAGAGATGGCGGGGGGGCAGAAGAGCAGTTCTTC. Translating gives CSARDGGGAEEQFF.